The sequence of this T cell receptor (beta chain) was determined in a study of monozygotic twins with inflammatory bowel disease. Study-wide points: IBD patients share fewer clonotypes with other people than healthy twins do, especially with disease activity.

CDR3 length equals 15 residues. CDR1 is LGHNA and CDR2 is YSLEER in the germline V gene. Investigators pulled total RNA out of whole blood and did not sort T cells. The authors used approximately 3.5 ug of total RNA per TCR library. There were eight separate reactions per sample in which cDNA was made. TCRdb re-called the 5' RACE reads; one entry per CDR3 protein, DNA not given. This specimen shows under 150,000 distinct CDR3 sequences; the ten leading clones hold about 2.6%. About this clonotype itself: Its antigen is currently unknown.

The receptor was isolated from a human donor with ulcerative colitis or Crohn's disease, or a healthy co-twin of an affected twin (not recorded which). V and J are TRBV4-3 and TRBJ1-2; TCRdb outputs TRBD1, but without DNA this stays unchecked. The source material was blood. The CDR3 reads CASSRGTDLNYGYTF.